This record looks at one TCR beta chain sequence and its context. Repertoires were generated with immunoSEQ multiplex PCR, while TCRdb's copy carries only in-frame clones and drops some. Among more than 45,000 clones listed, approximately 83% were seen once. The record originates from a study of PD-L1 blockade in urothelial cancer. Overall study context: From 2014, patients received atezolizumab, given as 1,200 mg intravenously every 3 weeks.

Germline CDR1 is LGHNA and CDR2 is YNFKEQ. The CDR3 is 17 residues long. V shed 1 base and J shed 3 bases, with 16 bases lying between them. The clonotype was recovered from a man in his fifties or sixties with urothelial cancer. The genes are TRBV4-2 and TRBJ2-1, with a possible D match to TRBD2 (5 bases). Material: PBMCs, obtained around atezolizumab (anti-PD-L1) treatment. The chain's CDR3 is CASSQVVGGSVYNEQFF. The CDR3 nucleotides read TGTGCCAGCAGCCAAGTTGTGGGCGGGTCGGTCTACAATGAGCAGTTCTTC.